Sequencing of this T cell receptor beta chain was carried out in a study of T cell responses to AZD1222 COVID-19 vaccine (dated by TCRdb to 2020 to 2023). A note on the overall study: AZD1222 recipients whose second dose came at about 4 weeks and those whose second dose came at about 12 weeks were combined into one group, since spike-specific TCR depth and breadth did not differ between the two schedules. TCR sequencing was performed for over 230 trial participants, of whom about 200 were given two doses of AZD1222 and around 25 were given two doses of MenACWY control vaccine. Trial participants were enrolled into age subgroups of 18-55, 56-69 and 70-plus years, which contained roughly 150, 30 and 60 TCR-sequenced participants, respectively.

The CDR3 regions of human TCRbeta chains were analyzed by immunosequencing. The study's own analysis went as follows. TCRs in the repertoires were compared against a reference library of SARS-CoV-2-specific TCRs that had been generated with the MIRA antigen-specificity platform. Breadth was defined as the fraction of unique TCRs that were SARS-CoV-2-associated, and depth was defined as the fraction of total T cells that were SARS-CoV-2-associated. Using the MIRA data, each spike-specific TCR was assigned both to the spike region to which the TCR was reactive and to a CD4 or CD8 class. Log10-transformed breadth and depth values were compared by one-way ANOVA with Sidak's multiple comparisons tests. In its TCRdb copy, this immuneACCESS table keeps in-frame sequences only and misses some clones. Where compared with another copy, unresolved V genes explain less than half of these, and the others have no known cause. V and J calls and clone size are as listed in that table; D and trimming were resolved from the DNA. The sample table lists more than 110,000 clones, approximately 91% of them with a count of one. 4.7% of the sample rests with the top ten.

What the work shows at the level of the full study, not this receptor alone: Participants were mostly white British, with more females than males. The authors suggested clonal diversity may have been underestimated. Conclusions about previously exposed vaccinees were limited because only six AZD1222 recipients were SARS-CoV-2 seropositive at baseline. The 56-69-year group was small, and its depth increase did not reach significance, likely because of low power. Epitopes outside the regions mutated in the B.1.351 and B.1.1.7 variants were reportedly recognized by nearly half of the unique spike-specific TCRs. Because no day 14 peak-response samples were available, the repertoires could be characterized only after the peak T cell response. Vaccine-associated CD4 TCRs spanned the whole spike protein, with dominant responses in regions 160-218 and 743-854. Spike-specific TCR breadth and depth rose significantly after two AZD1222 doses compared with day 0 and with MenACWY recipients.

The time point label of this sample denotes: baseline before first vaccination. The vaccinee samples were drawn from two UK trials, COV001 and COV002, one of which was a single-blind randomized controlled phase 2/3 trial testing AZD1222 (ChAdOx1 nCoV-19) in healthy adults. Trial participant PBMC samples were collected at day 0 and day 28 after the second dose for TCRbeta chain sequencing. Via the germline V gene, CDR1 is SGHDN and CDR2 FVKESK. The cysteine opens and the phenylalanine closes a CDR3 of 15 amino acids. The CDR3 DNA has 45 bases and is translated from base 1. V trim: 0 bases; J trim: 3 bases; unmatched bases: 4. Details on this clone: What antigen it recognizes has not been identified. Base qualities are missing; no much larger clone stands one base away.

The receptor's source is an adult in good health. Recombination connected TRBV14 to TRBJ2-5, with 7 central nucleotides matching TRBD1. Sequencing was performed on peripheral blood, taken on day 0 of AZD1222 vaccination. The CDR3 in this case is CASSQDLTGEETQYF. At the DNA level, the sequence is TGTGCCAGCAGCCAAGATCTAACAGGGGAAGAGACCCAGTACTTC.